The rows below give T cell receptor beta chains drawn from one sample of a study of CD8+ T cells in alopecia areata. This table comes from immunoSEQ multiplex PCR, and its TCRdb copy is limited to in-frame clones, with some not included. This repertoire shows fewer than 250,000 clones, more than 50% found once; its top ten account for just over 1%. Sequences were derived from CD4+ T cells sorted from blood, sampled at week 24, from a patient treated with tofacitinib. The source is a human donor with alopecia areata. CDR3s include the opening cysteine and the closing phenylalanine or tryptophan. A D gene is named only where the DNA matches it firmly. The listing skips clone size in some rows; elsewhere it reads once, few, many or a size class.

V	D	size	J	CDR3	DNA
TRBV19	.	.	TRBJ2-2	CASRGDFGGGELFF	TGTGCCAGTAGAGGGGATTTCGGGGGCGGGGAGCTGTTTTTT
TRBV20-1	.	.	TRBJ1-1	CSASMNTEAFF	TGCAGTGCCTCCATGAACACTGAAGCTTTCTTT
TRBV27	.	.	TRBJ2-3	CASCWDFRSTDTQYF	TGTGCCAGTTGCTGGGACTTTCGAAGCACAGATACGCAGTATTTT
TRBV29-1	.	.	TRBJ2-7	CSVVGQPSYEQYF	TGCAGCGTTGTCGGACAGCCGTCCTACGAGCAGTACTTC
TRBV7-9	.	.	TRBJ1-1	CASSLGPQNTEAFF	TGTGCCAGCAGCCTGGGACCCCAGAACACTGAAGCTTTCTTT
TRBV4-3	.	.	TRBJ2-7	CASSREGGSYEQYF	TGCGCCAGCAGCCGCGAGGGTGGCTCCTACGAGCAGTACTTC
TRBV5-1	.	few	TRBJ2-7	CASSSDAHSYEQYF	TGCGCCAGCAGCTCCGATGCACACTCCTACGAGCAGTACTTC
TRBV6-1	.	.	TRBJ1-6	CASSEGPVNSPLHF	TGTGCCAGCAGTGAAGGACCTGTCAATTCACCCCTCCACTTT
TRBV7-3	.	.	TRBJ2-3	CASSLTEVTDTQYF	TGTGCCAGCAGCTTAACGGAGGTGACAGATACGCAGTATTTT
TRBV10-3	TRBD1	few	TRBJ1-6	CAISPGGQGNSPLHF	TGTGCCATCAGTCCAGGGGGACAGGGGAATTCACCCCTCCACTTT
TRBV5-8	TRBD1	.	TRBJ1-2	CASSVDRLDGYTF	TGTGCCAGCAGCGTGGACAGGCTAGATGGCTACACCTTC
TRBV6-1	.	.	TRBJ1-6	CASQPGGLNSPLHF	TGTGCCAGCCAACCGGGGGGACTTAATTCACCCCTCCACTTT
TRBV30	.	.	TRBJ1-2	CAWSASGGYGYTF	TGTGCCTGGAGTGCCTCTGGCGGCTATGGCTACACCTTC
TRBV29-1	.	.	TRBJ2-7	CSVEYEGYEQYF	TGCAGCGTTGAATACGAGGGGTACGAGCAGTACTTC
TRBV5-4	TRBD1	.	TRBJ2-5	CASSSGQAQETQYF	TGTGCCAGCAGCTCGGGACAGGCCCAAGAGACCCAGTACTTC
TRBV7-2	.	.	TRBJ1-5	CASSFPGQSNQPQHF	TGTGCCAGCAGCTTTCCGGGGCAGTCAAATCAGCCCCAGCATTTT
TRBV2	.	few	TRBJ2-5	CASRAALQETQYF	TGTGCCAGCAGAGCAGCTCTCCAAGAGACCCAGTACTTC
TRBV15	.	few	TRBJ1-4	CATRGGFEKLFF	TGTGCCACCCGTGGGGGATTTGAAAAACTGTTTTTT
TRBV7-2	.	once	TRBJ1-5	CASSPGDSNQPQHF	TGTGCCAGCAGCCCTGGAGATAGCAATCAGCCCCAGCATTTT
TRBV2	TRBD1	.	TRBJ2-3	CASSEFRTGRTTQYF	TGTGCCAGCAGTGAATTTAGGACAGGGAGGACTACGCAGTATTTT
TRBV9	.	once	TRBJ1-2	CASGGGAGNYGYTF	TGTGCCAGCGGGGGTGGGGCTGGGAACTATGGCTACACCTTC
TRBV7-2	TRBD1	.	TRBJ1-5	CASSQQTGSSNQPQHF	TGTGCCAGCAGCCAACAGACAGGGAGTAGCAATCAGCCCCAGCATTTT
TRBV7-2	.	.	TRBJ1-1	CASSPTLNTEAFF	TGTGCCAGCAGTCCAACATTGAACACTGAAGCTTTCTTT
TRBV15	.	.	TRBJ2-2	CATSRRQTTGELFF	TGTGCCACCAGCAGAAGACAGACCACCGGGGAGCTGTTTTTT
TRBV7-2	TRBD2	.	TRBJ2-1	CASSLLAGSMDEQFF	TGTGCCAGCAGCCTTCTAGCGGGGTCTATGGATGAGCAGTTCTTC
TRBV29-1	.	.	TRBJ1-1	CSVERAGRSTEAFF	TGCAGCGTTGAAAGAGCAGGGAGATCCACTGAAGCTTTCTTT
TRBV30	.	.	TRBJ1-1	CAWSVKLGIERAFF	TGTGCCTGGAGTGTAAAATTGGGAATCGAGCGAGCTTTCTTT
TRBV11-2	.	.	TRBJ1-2	CASSLEGPSYGYTF	TGTGCCAGCAGCTTAGAGGGTCCAAGCTATGGCTACACCTTC
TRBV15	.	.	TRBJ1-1	CATSRAGLNTEAFF	TGTGCCACCAGCAGAGCTGGGTTGAACACTGAAGCTTTCTTT
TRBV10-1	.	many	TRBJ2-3	CASSDYGGGSTDTQYF	TGCGCCAGCAGTGATTACGGCGGGGGCAGCACAGATACGCAGTATTTT
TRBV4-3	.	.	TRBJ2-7	CASSQERGVEQYF	TGCGCCAGCAGCCAAGAGAGGGGGGTCGAGCAGTACTTC
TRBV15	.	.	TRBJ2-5	CATSGGYQETQYF	TGTGCCACCTCAGGGGGGTATCAAGAGACCCAGTACTTC
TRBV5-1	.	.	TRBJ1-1	CASSLADGVDRAFF	TGCGCCAGCAGCTTGGCTGATGGAGTCGACAGAGCTTTCTTT
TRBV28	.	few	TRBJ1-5	CASSFIGQVSQPQHF	TGTGCCAGCAGTTTTATAGGGCAGGTCAGTCAGCCCCAGCATTTT
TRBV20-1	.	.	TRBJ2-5	CSAQEEETQYF	TGCAGTGCACAAGAGGAGGAGACCCAGTACTTC
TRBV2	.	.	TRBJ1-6	CASADGGFNSPLHF	TGTGCCAGCGCCGATGGGGGTTTCAATTCACCCCTCCACTTT
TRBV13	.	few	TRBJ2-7	CASSYSSYEQYF	TGTGCCAGCAGCTACTCGTCCTACGAGCAGTACTTC
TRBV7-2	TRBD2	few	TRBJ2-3	CASSLGSSGGASDTQYF	TGTGCCAGCAGCTTAGGATCTAGCGGGGGGGCCTCAGATACGCAGTATTTT
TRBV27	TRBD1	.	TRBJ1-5	CASSSGTAGNQPQHF	TGTGCCAGCAGTTCTGGGACAGCCGGCAATCAGCCCCAGCATTTT
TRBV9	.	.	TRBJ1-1	CASSVRPGGKDPAFF	TGTGCCAGCAGCGTAAGACCCGGGGGAAAGGACCCCGCTTTCTTT
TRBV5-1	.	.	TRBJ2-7	CASSLLTSYAYEQYF	TGCGCCAGCAGCTTGCTGACGTCGTACGCCTACGAGCAGTACTTC
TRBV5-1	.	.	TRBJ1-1	CASSLEGLTEAFF	TGCGCCAGCAGCTTGGAAGGGCTCACTGAAGCTTTCTTT